This T cell receptor beta chain was retrieved from a study of beta chain features in type 1 diabetes. Study-level information: Comparable age, gender and cell yields were observed in patients relative to healthy donors. Study-wide findings and caveats: Sequencing from cDNA could over-represent high-TCR-expressing cells. TCRB CDR3s were moderately but significantly shorter in Type 1 diabetes patients in all four CD4+ subsets. HLA influence on TCRB rearrangement stayed unresolved here.

About this clone: Its antigen is currently unknown.

Since all of the isolated RNA was reverse transcribed, expressed TCRB transcripts were what got sequenced. The table came from immunoSEQ multiplex PCR; TCRdb's copy has only in-frame clones and leaves some out. This table holds around 250,000 clones, more than 11% found once. This CDR3 is built from 13 residues. Germline trimming cut 5 bases from V and 4 bases from J; bases unmatched to any gene: 3. Germline V gene sequence: CDR1 SGHDN, CDR2 FVKESK. Via the markers CD45RO/CCR7/CD25/CD127/CD95/CD27, stem cell-like memory, regulatory, central memory and naive CD4+ cells were sorted. The sequencing sample was made of naive CD4+ T cells from blood. This clonotype originated in a young man with type 1 diabetes. The V and J genes are TRBV14 and TRBJ2-5; 8 nucleotides align to TRBD2. The CDR3, as DNA: TGTGCCAGCAGCTTTGGACTAGCAGAGACCCAGTACTTC. Translation: CASSFGLAETQYF.